The 22 T cell receptor beta chains reported below all come from one sample, sequenced in a study of early T cells in non-severe SARS-CoV-2 infection. TCRdb re-called the 5' RACE reads through MiXCR, storing one row per CDR3 protein. The table records tens of thousands of distinct CDR3 sequences, roughly 10% of them present only once. The specimen comprised whole blood, sampled at baseline. The receptor source for this set is an adult who was a healthcare worker with PCR-confirmed SARS-CoV-2 infection or an uninfected control (not recorded which).

The chain recombines TRBV10-3 with TRBJ1-1, with 8 bases matching TRBD1. Germline CDR1 ENHRY, CDR2 SYGVKD. The CDR3 contains 14 residues. V was clipped by 4 bases and J by 4 bases; unmatched bases: 5. This chain's CDR3 is CAISGQGRSTEAFF. For the CDR3, the DNA is TGTGCCATCAGTGGACAGGGGCGAAGCACTGAAGCTTTCTTT.

Only a few counts were recorded for this clonotype. The genes are TRBV5-1 and TRBJ2-2; a weak D match, TRBD1 (5 bases). CDR1 SGHRS and CDR2 YFSETQ come from the germline V gene. This CDR3 is 15 amino acids long. V was pared by 4 bases and J by 3 bases, with 13 bases between. This CDR3 reads CASSMTEVDTGELFF. CDR3 nucleotide sequence: TGCGCCAGCAGCATGACAGAAGTAGACACCGGGGAGCTGTTTTTT.

The rearrangement joins TRBV20-1 to TRBJ2-5; 11 nucleotides match TRBD2. The CDR3 is made up of 15 amino acids. Germline-derived CDR1 and CDR2 are DFQATT and SNEGSKA (reference sequence). The trim removed 7 bases at V and 3 bases at J, leaving 10 bases unmatched. CDR3 coding DNA: TGCAGTGGTCTCCGTCGGGGACTAGCGGAAGAGACCCAGTACTTC. Protein sequence: CSGLRRGLAEETQYF.

The chain carries TRBV12-3 or TRBV12-4 and TRBJ2-3; D gene ambiguous. V was trimmed by 7 bases and J by 2 bases, leaving 16 bases between them. The CDR3 has 15 residues. The chain's CDR3 is CASNPTPRPTDTQYF. CDR3 nucleotides: TGTGCCAGCAACCCCACGCCAAGGCCCACAGATACGCAGTATTTT.

This clonotype has ten or more counts. The chain joins TRBV27 to TRBJ1-1; D perhaps matches TRBD1 (5 bases). V lost 2 bases and J 7 bases, leaving 8 bases between the germline ends. The CDR3 loop spans 12 amino acids. Germline V lookup: CDR1 MNHEY, CDR2 SMNVEV (reference sequence). CDR3 nucleotides: TGTGCCAGCAGTTTAGGGGGAGGTGAAGCTTTCTTT. Its protein product is CASSLGGGEAFF.

This chain uses TRBV5-1 with TRBJ2-2; unclear D gene. V was pared by 0 bases and J by 3 bases, with 3 bases between. CDR1 is SGHRS and CDR2 is YFSETQ in the germline V gene. This CDR3 is built from 13 residues. CDR3 residues: CASSLVDTGELFF. The CDR3 bases are TGCGCCAGCAGCTTGGTTGACACCGGGGAGCTGTTTTTT. The full variable domain, in which reference TRBV5-1 and TRBJ2-2 provide the parts outside the CDR3, is KAGVTQTPRYLIKTRGQQVTLSCSPISGHRSVSWYQQTPGQGLQFLFEYFSETQRNKGNFPGRFSGRQFSNSRSEMNVSTLELGDSALYLCASSLVDTGELFFGEGSRLTVL.

The V call is TRBV6-5, the J call TRBJ2-3, with TRBD2 as a possible D gene (6 bases). The germline CDR1 and CDR2 sequences are MNHEY and SVGAGI. The CDR3 length is 13 residues. V lost 8 bases and J 4 bases, leaving 13 bases between the germline ends. CDR3 sequence (DNA): TGTGCCAGCCGATCCACGGGGGCAGATACGCAGTATTTT. Translation gives CASRSTGADTQYF.

There are a few counts of this clonotype. The chain uses TRBV5-1 and TRBJ2-5; D is unclear. This CDR3 region has 14 residues. Germline CDR1 and CDR2: SGHRS and YFSETQ. Trimming removed 2 bases from V and 1 base from J, with 9 bases in between. The CDR3 nucleotides are TGCGCCAGCAGCTTTTTTGGGGTCCAAGAGACCCAGTACTTC. It translates to CASSFFGVQETQYF.

In its sample, this clonotype was seen a few times. This chain links TRBV20-1 with TRBJ2-5; D is possibly TRBD2 (5 bases). The ends were cut back, 6 bases at V and 8 bases at J, with 22 bases in the middle. Per germline, CDR1 DFQATT and CDR2 SNEGSKA (reference sequence). This CDR3 contains 14 residues. The CDR3 loop reads CSAAAVASGGTQYF. CDR3 nucleotide sequence: TGCAGTGCAGCTGCCGTAGCGAGCGGTGGAACCCAGTACTTC.

This clonotype was observed at least ten times. The chain uses TRBV5-1 and TRBJ2-1, with TRBD2 matching over 10 bases. V gave up 7 bases and J gave up 4 bases; unmatched junction bases: 8. Germline values: CDR1 SGHRS, CDR2 YFSETQ. The CDR3 loop spans 15 amino acids. The CDR3 region is CASGPLAGNYNEQFF. CDR3 DNA: TGCGCCAGCGGCCCACTAGCGGGGAATTACAATGAGCAGTTCTTC.

This chain links TRBV19 with TRBJ2-5; perhaps D is TRBD1 or TRBD2 (5 bases each). The CDR3 spans 15 residues. Looked up from germline, CDR1 is LNHDA and CDR2 is SQIVND (reference sequence). Trimming pared 3 bases from V and 2 bases from J, leaving 13 bases between. CDR3 DNA sequence: TGTGCCAGTAGTATTTGGGGGTCGGCGCAAGAGACCCAGTACTTC. It translates to CASSIWGSAQETQYF.

This clonotype was observed many times. This rearrangement joins TRBV19 to TRBJ2-3, with D maybe TRBD2 (5 bases). The germline V and J ends were trimmed by 5 bases and 0 bases, with 15 bases remaining between them. This CDR3 has 16 residues. Germline loops: CDR1 LNHDA, CDR2 SQIVND (reference sequence). The CDR3 DNA sequence: TGTGCCAGTAGTTCCTCGGCTAGCATTAGCACAGATACGCAGTATTTT. Its protein is CASSSSASISTDTQYF. The variable domain in full, with the rest retrieved from reference TRBV19 and TRBJ2-3, is DGGITQSPKYLFRKEGQNVTLSCEQNLNHDAMYWYRQDPGQGLRLIYYSQIVNDFQKGDIAEGYSVSREKKESFPLTVTSAQKNPTAFYLCASSSSASISTDTQYFGPGTRLTVL.

The rearrangement joins TRBV9 to TRBJ1-1; D remains ambiguous. The CDR3 covers 14 residues. Germline V lookup: CDR1 SGDLS, CDR2 YYNGEE. V was clipped by 0 bases and J by 1 base, with 7 bases between them. Here the CDR3 reads CASSVVVKNTEAFF. The CDR3 DNA sequence: TGTGCCAGCAGCGTAGTGGTAAAGAACACTGAAGCTTTCTTT.

This clonotype was observed many times. The chain carries TRBV7-3 and TRBJ1-1; no reliable D call. This CDR3 is built from 13 residues. With 5 bases removed from V and 0 bases from J, the gap between germline ends came to 7 bases. Germline CDR1 SGHTA, CDR2 FQGTGA. CDR3 nucleotide sequence: TGTGCCAGCAGCCCCAACTTGAACACTGAAGCTTTCTTT. It codes for CASSPNLNTEAFF. Full variable domain (rest looked up from reference TRBV7-3 and TRBJ1-1): GAGVSQTPSNKVTEKGKYVELRCDPISGHTALYWYRQSLGQGPEFLIYFQGTGAADDSGLPNDRFFAVRPEGSVSTLKIQRTERGDSAVYLCASSPNLNTEAFFGQGTRLTVV.

The rearrangement uses TRBV3-1 and TRBJ2-2, with TRBD1 matching over 11 bases. The CDR3 is 17 amino acids. The germline V gene has CDR1 LGHDT and CDR2 YNNKEL (reference sequence). V lost 2 bases to trimming and J lost 5 bases; unmatched junction nucleotides: 7. The CDR3 spells CASSQPYGTGGTGELFF. In nucleotides, the CDR3 is TGTGCCAGCAGCCAACCCTATGGGACAGGGGGTACCGGGGAGCTGTTTTTT.

This clonotype has ten or more counts. The rearrangement links TRBV5-4 to TRBJ2-1, with 8 bases aligning to TRBD2. The CDR3 is 13 amino acids. The germline V gene has CDR1 SGHNT and CDR2 YYREEE (reference sequence). Losses at the gene ends were 3 bases for V and 8 bases for J; bases not matched to a gene: 4. Here the CDR3 reads CASSWGLEDEQFF. The CDR3 region has the DNA TGTGCCAGCAGCTGGGGACTAGAGGATGAGCAGTTCTTC.

In its sample, this clonotype was seen many times. V is TRBV6-1 and J is TRBJ2-3, with TRBD2 identical over 12 bases. The CDR3 loop spans 16 amino acids. Germline V gives CDR1 MNHNS, CDR2 SASEGT. J was trimmed by 2 bases and V by 6 bases; bases with no gene match: 6. This chain's CDR3 is CASRRTSGVLTDTQYF. CDR3 DNA: TGTGCCAGCAGAAGGACTAGCGGGGTTCTCACAGATACGCAGTATTTT.

This clonotype was found many times. The chain recombines TRBV12-5 with TRBJ1-1; D gene unclear. V was trimmed by 4 bases and J by 2 bases, leaving 8 bases between them. Germline-derived CDR1 and CDR2 are LGHNT and FRNRAP. The CDR3 totals 13 residues. CDR3 sequence: CASGSRLNTEAFF. In nucleotides, the CDR3 is TGTGCTAGTGGTTCAAGACTTAACACTGAAGCTTTCTTT.

This chain connects TRBV12-3 or TRBV12-4 to TRBJ2-7; D gene uncertain. This CDR3 region has 13 residues. Deletions cut 5 bases from V and 2 bases from J, with 10 bases between. The CDR3 DNA follows: TGTGCCAGCAGTCTCGGCCATACCTACGAGCAGTACTTC. Its translation is CASSLGHTYEQYF.

This clonotype appeared many times. The rearrangement joins TRBV3-1 to TRBJ1-6, with D maybe TRBD1 (5 bases). CDR3 length: 12 amino acids. V lost 3 bases, J lost 9 bases, and 6 bases lay in between. Per germline, CDR1 LGHDT and CDR2 YNNKEL (reference sequence). For the CDR3, the DNA is TGTGCCAGCAGCCATGGGGGTTCACCCCTCCACTTT. The encoded protein is CASSHGGSPLHF. Full variable domain (rest looked up from reference TRBV3-1 and TRBJ1-6): DTAVSQTPKYLVTQMGNDKSIKCEQNLGHDTMYWYKQDSKKFLKIMFSYNNKELIINETVPNRFSPKSPDKAHLNLHINSLELGDSAVYFCASSHGGSPLHFGNGTRLTVT.

The chain has TRBV12-3 or TRBV12-4 and TRBJ1-1; TRBD1 is a possible D gene (5 bases). Trimming stripped 1 base from V and 5 bases from J, with 14 bases between. This CDR3 comprises 15 residues. For the CDR3, the DNA is TGTGCCAGCAGTTTAGTAGTAGGGGTGGCTACTGAAGCTTTCTTT. It translates to CASSLVVGVATEAFF.

This clonotype was detected a few times. V gene TRBV29-1 combines with J gene TRBJ2-5; D call uncertain. Trimming left V 8 bases short and J 5 bases short, with 12 bases between. There are 11 residues in the CDR3. Germline V gene data show CDR1 as SQVTM and CDR2 as ANQGSEA. CDR3 nucleotide sequence: TGCAGCTCTACATTGGGCGAGACCCAGTACTTC. It translates to CSSTLGETQYF. The complete variable domain, with remaining parts taken from reference TRBV29-1 and TRBJ2-5, reads SAVISQKPSRDICQRGTSLTIQCQVDSQVTMMFWYRQQPGQSLTLIATANQGSEATYESGFVIDKFPISRPNLTFSTLTVSNMSPEDSSIYLCSSTLGETQYFGPGTRLLVL.